This TCR beta chain was retrieved from a study of T cells after yellow fever vaccination. General study results and limits: Post-booster repertoires contained most primary-vaccination clones again (roughly 97% CD4, 88% CD8). Only a small proportion of the clonotypes turned up in both the CD4 and the CD8 compartments, likely arising from convergent recombination.

Germline CDR1 is SEHNR and CDR2 is FQNEAQ (reference sequence). Trimming stripped 6 bases from V and 3 bases from J, with 8 bases between. The CDR3 covers 12 residues. To note about this clonotype: As yet, its antigen is unknown.

TCRdb re-derived calls from the 5' RACE reads in MiXCR, one entry per CDR3 protein. The sample holds 150,000 to 200,000 distinct CDR3 sequences; about 11% are singletons and the top ten take less than 40%. The sample was CD8+ T cells sorted from PBMCs, taken 15 days after the yellow fever booster vaccination. The V call is TRBV7-9, the J call TRBJ1-1; no clear D gene. The clonotype was recovered from a man between 18 and 35 years old who received the YFV17D yellow fever vaccine. This chain's CDR3 is CASSTRHTEAFF. The CDR3, as DNA: TGTGCCAGCAGTACGAGGCACACTGAAGCTTTCTTT.